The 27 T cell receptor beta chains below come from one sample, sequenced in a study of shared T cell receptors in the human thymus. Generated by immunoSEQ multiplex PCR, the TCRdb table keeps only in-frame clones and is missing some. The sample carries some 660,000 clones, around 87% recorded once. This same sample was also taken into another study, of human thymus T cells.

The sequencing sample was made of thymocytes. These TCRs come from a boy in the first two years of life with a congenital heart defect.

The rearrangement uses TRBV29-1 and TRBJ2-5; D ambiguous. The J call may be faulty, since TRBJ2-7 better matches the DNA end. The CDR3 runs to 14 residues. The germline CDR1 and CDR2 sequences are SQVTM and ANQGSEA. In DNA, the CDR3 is TGCAGCGTTGTAGCTTGGCCAAACCCCTACGAGCAGTACTTC. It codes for CSVVAWPNPYEQYF.

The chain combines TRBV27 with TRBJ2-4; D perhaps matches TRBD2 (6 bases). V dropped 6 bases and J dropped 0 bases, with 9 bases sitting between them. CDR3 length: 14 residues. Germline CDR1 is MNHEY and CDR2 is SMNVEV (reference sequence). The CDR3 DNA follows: TGTGCCAGCAGGACGGGACTAGCCAAAAACATTCAGTACTTC. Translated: CASRTGLAKNIQYF.

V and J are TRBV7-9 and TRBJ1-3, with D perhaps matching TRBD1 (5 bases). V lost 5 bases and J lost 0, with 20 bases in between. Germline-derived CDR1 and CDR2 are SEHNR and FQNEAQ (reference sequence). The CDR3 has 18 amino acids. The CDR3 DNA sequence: TGTGCCAGCAGCCGGGGGATAGACAGCTATAACTCTGGAAACACCATATATTTT. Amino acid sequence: CASSRGIDSYNSGNTIYF.

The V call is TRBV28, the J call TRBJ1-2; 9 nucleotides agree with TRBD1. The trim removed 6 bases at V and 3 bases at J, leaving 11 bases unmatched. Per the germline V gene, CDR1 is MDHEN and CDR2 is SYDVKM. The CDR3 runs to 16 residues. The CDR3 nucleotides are TGTGCCAGCAGGCGATACGACAGGGGGGGGGACTATGGCTACACCTTC. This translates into CASRRYDRGGDYGYTF.

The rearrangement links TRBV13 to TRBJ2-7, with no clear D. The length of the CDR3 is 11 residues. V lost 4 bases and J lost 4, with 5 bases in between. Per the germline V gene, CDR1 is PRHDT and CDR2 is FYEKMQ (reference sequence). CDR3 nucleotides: TGTGCCAGCAGCTCCCGGTACGAGCAGTACTTC. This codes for CASSSRYEQYF.

The CDR3 sequence is CASSYGRTEQETQYF. CDR3 nucleotide sequence: TGTGCCAGCAGTTACGGGCGAACGGAACAAGAGACCCAGTACTTC. The V and J genes are TRBV6-5 and TRBJ2-5; the D is unclear. The CDR3 is made up of 15 amino acids. In germline, CDR1 is MNHEY, CDR2 SVGAGI. V shed 2 bases and J shed 2 bases, with 12 bases lying between them.

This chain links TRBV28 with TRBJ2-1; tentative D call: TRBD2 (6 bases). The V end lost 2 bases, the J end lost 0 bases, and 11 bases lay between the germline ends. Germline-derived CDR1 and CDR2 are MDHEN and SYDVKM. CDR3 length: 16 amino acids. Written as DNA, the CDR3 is TGTGCCAGCAGTTTAAGGCGGGATAACTCCTACAATGAGCAGTTCTTC. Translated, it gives CASSLRRDNSYNEQFF.

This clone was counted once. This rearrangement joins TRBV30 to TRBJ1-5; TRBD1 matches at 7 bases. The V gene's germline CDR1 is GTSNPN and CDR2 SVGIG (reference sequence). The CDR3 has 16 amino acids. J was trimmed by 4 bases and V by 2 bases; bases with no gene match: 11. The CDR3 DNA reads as TGTGCCTGGAGTTCACTCAGGACAGGACATAATCAGCCCCAGCATTTT. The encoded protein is CAWSSLRTGHNQPQHF.

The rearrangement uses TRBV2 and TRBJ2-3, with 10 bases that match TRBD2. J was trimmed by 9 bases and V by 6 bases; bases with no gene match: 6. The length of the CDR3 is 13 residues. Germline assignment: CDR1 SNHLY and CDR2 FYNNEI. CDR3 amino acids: CASRLAGPWTQYF. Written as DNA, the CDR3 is TGTGCCAGCAGACTAGCGGGGCCTTGGACGCAGTATTTT.

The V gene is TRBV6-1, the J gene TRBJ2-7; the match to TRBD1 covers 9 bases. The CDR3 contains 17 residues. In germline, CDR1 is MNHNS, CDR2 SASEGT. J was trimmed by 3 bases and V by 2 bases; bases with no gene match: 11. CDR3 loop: CASSEHGTGPKYYEQYF. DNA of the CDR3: TGTGCCAGCAGTGAACACGGGACAGGGCCAAAGTACTACGAGCAGTACTTC.

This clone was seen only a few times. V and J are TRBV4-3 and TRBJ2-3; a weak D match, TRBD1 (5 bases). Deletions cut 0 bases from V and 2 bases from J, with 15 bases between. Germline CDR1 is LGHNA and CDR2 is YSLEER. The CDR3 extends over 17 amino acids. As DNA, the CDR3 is TGCGCCAGCAGCCAAGATCTGGTCTGGGGCTACACAGATACGCAGTATTTT. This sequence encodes CASSQDLVWGYTDTQYF.

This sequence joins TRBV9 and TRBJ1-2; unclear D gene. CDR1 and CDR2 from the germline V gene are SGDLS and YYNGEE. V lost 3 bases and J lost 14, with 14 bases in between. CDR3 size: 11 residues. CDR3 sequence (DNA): TGTGCCAGCAGCGGAGGAGGTCGGGAGACCTTC. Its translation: CASSGGGRETF.

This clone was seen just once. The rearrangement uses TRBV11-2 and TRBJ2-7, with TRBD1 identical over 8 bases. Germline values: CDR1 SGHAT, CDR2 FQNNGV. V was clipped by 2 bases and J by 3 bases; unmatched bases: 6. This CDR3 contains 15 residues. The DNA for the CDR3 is TGTGCCAGCAGCTTACCGCGGGACAGGTTCTACGAGCAGTACTTC. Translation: CASSLPRDRFYEQYF.

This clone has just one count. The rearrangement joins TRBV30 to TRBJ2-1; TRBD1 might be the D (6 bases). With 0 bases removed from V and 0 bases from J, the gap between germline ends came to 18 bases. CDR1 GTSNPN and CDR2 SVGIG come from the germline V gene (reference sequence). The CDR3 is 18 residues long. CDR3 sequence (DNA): TGTGCCTGGAGTGTAACCCTCCGACAGGCCAGCTCCTACAATGAGCAGTTCTTC. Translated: CAWSVTLRQASSYNEQFF.

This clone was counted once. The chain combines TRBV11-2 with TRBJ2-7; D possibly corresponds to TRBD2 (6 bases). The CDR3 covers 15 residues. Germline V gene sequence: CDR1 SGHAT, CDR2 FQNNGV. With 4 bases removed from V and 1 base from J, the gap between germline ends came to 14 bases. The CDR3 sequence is CASSSASERSYEQYF. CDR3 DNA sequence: TGTGCCAGCAGCTCCGCTAGCGAGAGGTCCTACGAGCAGTACTTC.

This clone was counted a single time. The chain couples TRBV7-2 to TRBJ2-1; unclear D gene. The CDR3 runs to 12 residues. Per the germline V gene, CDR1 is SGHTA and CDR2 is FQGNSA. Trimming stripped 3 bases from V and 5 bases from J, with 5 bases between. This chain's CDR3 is CASSFSNNEQFF. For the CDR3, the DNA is TGTGCCAGCAGCTTTTCTAACAATGAGCAGTTCTTC.

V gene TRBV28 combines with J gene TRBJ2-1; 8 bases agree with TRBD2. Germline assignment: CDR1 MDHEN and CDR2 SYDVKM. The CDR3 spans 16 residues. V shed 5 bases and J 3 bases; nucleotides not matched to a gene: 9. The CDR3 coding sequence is TGTGCCAGCAGTACCCACAGCGGGAGCCACTACAATGAGCAGTTCTTC. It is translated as CASSTHSGSHYNEQFF.

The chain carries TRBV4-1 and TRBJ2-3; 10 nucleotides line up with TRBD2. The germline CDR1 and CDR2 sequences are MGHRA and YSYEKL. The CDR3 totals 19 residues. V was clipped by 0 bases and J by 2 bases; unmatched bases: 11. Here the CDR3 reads CASSQEGVGLAGATDTQYF. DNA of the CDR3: TGCGCCAGCAGCCAAGAGGGAGTTGGGCTAGCGGGGGCCACAGATACGCAGTATTTT.

The CDR3 nucleotides read TGTGCCAGCAGGATCGGACAGGAGCAGTACTTC. Translation: CASRIGQEQYF. The chain has TRBV27 and TRBJ2-7; D perhaps matches TRBD1 (6 bases). The CDR3 length is 11 residues. Germline values: CDR1 MNHEY, CDR2 SMNVEV (reference sequence). Trimming pared 6 bases from V and 7 bases from J, leaving 10 bases between.

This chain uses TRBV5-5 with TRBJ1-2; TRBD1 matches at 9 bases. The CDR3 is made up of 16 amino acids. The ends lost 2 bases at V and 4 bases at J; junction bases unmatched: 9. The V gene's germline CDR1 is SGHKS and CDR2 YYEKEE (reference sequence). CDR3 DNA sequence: TGTGCCAGCAGCTTCACGCGGGACAGGGAGACCTATGGCTACACCTTC. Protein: CASSFTRDRETYGYTF.

In DNA form, the CDR3 reads TGCGCCAGCAGCCAAGGGCCAGGTCTTAACTACGAGCAGTACTTC. Encoded protein: CASSQGPGLNYEQYF. V usage is TRBV4-1 and J usage is TRBJ2-7, with D uncertain. The CDR3 is made up of 15 amino acids. Germline values: CDR1 MGHRA, CDR2 YSYEKL. Trimming took off 1 base at V and 3 bases at J, with 13 bases between the two ends.

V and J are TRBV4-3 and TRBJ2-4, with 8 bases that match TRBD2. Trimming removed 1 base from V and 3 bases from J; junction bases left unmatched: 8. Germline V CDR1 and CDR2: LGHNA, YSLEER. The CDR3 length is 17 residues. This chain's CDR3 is CASSQGLAGLGKNIQYF. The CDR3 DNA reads TGCGCCAGCAGCCAAGGGCTAGCGGGTTTGGGCAAAAACATTCAGTACTTC.

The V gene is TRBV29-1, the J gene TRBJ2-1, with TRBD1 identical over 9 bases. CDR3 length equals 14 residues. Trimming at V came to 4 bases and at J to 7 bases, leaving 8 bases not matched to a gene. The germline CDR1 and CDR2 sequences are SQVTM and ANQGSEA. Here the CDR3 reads CSVVVDRGGNEQFF. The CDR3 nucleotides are TGCAGCGTTGTAGTCGACAGGGGGGGGAATGAGCAGTTCTTC.

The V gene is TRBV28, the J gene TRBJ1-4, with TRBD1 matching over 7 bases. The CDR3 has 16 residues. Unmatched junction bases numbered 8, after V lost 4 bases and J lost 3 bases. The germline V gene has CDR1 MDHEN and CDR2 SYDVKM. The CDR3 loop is CASSSDRGTANEKLFF. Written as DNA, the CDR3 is TGTGCCAGCAGTTCCGACCGCGGGACAGCTAATGAAAAACTGTTTTTT. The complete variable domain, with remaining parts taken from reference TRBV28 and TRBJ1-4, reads DVKVTQSSRYLVKRTGEKVFLECVQDMDHENMFWYRQDPGLGLRLIYFSYDVKMKEKGDIPEGYSVSREKKERFSLILESASTNQTSMYLCASSSDRGTANEKLFFGSGTQLSVL.

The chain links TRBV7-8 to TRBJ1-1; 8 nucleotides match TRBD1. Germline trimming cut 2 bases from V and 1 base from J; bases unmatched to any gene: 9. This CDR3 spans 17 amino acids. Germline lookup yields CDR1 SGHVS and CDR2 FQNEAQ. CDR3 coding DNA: TGTGCCAGCAGCTTAAACTCCGGACAGGGCGAGAACACTGAAGCTTTCTTT. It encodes CASSLNSGQGENTEAFF.

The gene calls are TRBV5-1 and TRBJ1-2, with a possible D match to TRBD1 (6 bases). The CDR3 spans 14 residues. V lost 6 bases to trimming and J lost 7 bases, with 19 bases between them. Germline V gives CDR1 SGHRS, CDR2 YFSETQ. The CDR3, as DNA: TGCGCCAGCAAAGCCCCGGGACACGTTGTTGGCTACACCTTC. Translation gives CASKAPGHVVGYTF.

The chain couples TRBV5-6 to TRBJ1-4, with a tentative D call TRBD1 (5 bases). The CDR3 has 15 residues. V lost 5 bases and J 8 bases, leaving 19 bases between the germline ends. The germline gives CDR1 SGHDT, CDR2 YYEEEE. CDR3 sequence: CASSRAPGKGEKLFF. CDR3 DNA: TGTGCCAGCAGTCGCGCGCCAGGGAAAGGGGAAAAACTGTTTTTT. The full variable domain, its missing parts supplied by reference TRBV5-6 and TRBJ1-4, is DAGVTQSPTHLIKTRGQQVTLRCSPKSGHDTVSWYQQALGQGPQFIFQYYEEEERQRGNFPDRFSGHQFPNYSSELNVNALLLGDSALYLCASSRAPGKGEKLFFGSGTQLSVL.